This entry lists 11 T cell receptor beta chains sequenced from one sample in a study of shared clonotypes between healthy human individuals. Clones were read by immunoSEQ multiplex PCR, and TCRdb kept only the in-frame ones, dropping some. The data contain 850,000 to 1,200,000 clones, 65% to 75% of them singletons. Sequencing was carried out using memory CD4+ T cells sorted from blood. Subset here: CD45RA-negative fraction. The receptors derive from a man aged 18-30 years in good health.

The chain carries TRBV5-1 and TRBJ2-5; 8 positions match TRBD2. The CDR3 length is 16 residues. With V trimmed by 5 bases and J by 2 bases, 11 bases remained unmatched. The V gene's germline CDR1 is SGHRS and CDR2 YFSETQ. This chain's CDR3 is CASSRGGRRGQETQYF. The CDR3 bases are TGCGCCAGCAGTCGGGGGGGGCGCAGAGGTCAAGAGACCCAGTACTTC.

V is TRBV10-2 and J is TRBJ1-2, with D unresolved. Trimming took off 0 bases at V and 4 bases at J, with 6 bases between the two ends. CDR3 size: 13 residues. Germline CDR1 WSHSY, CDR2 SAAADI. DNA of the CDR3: TGCGCCAGCAGTGAGTCCGATGGCTATGGCTACACCTTC. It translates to CASSESDGYGYTF.

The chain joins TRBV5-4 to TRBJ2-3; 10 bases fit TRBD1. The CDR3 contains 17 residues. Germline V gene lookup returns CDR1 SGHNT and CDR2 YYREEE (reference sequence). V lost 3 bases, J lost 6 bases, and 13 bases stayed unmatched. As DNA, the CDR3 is TGTGCCAGCAGCTCCGGAACCACGGACAGGGGGTCCGATACGCAGTATTTT. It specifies CASSSGTTDRGSDTQYF.

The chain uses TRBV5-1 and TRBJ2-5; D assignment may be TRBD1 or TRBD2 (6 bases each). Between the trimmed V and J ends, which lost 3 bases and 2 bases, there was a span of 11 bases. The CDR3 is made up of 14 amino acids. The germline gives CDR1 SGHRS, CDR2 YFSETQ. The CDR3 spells CASSWGGQQETQYF. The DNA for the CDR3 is TGCGCCAGCAGCTGGGGAGGACAGCAAGAGACCCAGTACTTC. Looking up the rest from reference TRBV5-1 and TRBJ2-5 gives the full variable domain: KAGVTQTPRYLIKTRGQQVTLSCSPISGHRSVSWYQQTPGQGLQFLFEYFSETQRNKGNFPGRFSGRQFSNSRSEMNVSTLELGDSALYLCASSWGGQQETQYFGPGTRLLVL.

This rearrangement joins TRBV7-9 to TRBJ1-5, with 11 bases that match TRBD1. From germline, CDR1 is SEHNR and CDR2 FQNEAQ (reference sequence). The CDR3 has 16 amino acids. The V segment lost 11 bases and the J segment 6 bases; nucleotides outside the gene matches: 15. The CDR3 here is CAVQFPGQGDLQPQHF. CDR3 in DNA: TGTGCCGTACAGTTTCCGGGACAGGGGGACCTTCAGCCCCAGCATTTT.

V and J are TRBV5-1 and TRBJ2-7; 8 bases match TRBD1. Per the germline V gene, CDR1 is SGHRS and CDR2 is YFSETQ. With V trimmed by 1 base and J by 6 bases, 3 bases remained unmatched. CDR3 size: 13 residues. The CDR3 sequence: CASSLRTGSEQYF. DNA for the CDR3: TGCGCCAGCAGCTTGCGGACAGGGTCCGAGCAGTACTTC.

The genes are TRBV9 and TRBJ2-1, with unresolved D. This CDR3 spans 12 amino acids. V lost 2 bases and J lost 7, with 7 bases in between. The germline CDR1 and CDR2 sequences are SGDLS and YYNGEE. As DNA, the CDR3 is TGTGCCAGCAGCGTTAGCCAAAATGAGCAGTTCTTC. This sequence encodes CASSVSQNEQFF.

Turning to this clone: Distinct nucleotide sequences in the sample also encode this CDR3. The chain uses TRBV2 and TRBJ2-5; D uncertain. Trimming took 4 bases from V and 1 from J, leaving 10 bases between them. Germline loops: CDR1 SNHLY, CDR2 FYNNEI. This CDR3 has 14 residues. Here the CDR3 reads CASSAGRAQETQYF. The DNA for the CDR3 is TGTGCCAGCAGTGCCGGACGGGCCCAAGAGACCCAGTACTTC.

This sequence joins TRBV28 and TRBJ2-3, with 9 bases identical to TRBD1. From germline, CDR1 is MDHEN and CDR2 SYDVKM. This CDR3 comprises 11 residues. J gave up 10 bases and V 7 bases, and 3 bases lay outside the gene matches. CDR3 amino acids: CASTGTGSQYF. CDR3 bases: TGTGCCAGCACCGGGACAGGGTCGCAGTATTTT.

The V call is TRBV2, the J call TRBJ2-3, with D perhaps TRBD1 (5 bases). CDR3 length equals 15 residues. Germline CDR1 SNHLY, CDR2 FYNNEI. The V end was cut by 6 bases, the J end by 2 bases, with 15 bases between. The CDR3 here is CASSKGLTATDTQYF. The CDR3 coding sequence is TGTGCCAGCAGCAAAGGGTTGACAGCCACAGATACGCAGTATTTT.

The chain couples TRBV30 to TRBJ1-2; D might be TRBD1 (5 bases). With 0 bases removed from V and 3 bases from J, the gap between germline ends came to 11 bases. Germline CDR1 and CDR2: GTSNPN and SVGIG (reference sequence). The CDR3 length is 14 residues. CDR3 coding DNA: TGTGCCTGGAGTGTTGGGGGGGAGTACTATGGCTACACCTTC. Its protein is CAWSVGGEYYGYTF.